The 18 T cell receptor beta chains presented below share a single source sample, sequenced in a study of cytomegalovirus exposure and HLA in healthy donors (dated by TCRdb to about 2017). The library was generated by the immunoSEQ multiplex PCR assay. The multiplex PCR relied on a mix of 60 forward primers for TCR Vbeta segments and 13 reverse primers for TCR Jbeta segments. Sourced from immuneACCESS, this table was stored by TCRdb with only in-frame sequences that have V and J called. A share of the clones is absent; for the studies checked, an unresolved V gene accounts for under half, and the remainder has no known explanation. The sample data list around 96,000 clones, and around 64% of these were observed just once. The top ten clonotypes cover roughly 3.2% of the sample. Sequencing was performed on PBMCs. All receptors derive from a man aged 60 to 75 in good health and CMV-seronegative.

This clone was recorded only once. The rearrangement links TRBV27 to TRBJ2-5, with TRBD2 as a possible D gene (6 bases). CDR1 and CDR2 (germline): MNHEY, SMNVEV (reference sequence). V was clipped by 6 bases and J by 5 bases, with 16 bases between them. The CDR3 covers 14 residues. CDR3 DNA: TGTGCCAGCAGGCAGGGTGTCGGAGGGGAGACCCAGTACTTC. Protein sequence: CASRQGVGGETQYF.

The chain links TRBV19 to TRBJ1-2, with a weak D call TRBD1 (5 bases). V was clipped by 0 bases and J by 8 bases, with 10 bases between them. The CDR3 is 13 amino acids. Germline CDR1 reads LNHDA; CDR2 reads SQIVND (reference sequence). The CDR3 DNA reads TGTGCCAGTAGTATAGATCTAAGGACAGGCTACACCTTC. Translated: CASSIDLRTGYTF.

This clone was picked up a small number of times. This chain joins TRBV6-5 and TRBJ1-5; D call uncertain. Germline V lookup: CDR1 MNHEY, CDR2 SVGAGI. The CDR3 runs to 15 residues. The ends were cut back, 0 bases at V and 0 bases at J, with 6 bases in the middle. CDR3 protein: CASSYSFSSNQPQHF. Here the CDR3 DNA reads TGTGCCAGCAGTTACTCGTTCAGTAGCAATCAGCCCCAGCATTTT.

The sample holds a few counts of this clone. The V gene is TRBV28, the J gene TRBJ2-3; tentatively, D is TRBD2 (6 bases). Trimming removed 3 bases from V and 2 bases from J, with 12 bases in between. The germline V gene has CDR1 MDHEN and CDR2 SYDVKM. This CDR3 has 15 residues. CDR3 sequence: CASSLEGTLTDTQYF. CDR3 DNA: TGTGCCAGCAGTTTGGAGGGGACCCTCACAGATACGCAGTATTTT.

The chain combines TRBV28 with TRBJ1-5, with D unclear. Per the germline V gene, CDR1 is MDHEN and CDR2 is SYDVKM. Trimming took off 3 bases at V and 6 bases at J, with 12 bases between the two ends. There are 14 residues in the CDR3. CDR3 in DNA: TGTGCCAGCAGTTTTTATCTGGAGGGTCAGCCCCAGCATTTT. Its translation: CASSFYLEGQPQHF.

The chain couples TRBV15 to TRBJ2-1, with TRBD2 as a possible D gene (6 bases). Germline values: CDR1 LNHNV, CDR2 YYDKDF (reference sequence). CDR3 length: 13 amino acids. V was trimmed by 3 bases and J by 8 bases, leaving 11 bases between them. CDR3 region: CATSSPGDHEQFF. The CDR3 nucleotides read TGTGCCACCAGCAGCCCGGGAGACCATGAGCAGTTCTTC.

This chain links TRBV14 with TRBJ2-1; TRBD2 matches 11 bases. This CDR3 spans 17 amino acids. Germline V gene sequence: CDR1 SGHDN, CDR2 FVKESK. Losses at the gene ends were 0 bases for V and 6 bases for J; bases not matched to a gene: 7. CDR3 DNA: TGTGCCAGCAGCCAAGAGGCCCTAGCGGGAGGTGGCAATGAGCAGTTCTTC. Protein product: CASSQEALAGGGNEQFF.

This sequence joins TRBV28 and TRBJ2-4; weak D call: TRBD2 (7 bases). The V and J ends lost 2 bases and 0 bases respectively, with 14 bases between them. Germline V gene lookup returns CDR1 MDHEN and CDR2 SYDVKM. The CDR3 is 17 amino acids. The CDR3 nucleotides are TGTGCCAGCAGTTTAGTGGGGGGGCTGGGAGCCAAAAACATTCAGTACTTC. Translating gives CASSLVGGLGAKNIQYF.

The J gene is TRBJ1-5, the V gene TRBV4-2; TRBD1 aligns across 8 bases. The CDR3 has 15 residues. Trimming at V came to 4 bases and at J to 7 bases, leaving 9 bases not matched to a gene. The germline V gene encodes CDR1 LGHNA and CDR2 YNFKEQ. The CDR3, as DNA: TGTGCCAGCAGCCGAGACAGGGGAGACAACCAGCCCCAGCATTTT. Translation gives CASSRDRGDNQPQHF.

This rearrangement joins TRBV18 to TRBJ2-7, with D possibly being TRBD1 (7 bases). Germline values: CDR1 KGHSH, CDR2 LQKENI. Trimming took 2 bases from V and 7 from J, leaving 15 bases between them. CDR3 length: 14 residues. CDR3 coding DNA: TGTGCCAGCTCACCAACAGGGGAGGCGAGGGAGCAGTACTTC. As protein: CASSPTGEAREQYF.

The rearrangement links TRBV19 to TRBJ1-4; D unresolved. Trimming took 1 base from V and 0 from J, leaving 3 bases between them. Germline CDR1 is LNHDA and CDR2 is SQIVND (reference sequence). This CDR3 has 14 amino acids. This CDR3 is CASSIGTTNEKLFF. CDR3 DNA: TGTGCCAGTAGTATAGGTACAACTAATGAAAAACTGTTTTTT. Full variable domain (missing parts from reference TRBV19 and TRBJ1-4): DGGITQSPKYLFRKEGQNVTLSCEQNLNHDAMYWYRQDPGQGLRLIYYSQIVNDFQKGDIAEGYSVSREKKESFPLTVTSAQKNPTAFYLCASSIGTTNEKLFFGSGTQLSVL.

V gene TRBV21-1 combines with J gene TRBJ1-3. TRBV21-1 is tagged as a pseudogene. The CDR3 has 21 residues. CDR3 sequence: CASSKVWSGLTVGGSGNTIYF. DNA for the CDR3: TGTGCCAGCAGCAAAGTATGGAGTGGACTAACCGTGGGGGGCTCTGGAAACACCATATATTTT.

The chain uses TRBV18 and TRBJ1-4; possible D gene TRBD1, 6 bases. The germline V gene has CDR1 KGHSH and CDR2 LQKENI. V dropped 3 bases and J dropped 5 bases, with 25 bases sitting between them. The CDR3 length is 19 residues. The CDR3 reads CASSPMRPLQGRENEKLFF. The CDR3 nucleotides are TGTGCCAGCTCACCCATGCGACCTTTGCAGGGGCGGGAGAATGAAAAACTGTTTTTT.

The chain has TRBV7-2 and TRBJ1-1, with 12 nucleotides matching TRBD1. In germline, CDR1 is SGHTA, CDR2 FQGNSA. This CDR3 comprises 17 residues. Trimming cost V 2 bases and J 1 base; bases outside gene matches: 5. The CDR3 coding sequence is TGTGCCAGCAGCTTATCCCCGGGACAGGGGGCGAACACTGAAGCTTTCTTT. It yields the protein CASSLSPGQGANTEAFF.

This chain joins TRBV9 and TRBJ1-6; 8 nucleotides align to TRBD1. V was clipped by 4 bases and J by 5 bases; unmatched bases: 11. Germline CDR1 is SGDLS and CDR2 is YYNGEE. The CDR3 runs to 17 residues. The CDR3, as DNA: TGTGCCAGCAGCCCGTATTGGACAGGGAGGAATAATTCACCCCTCCACTTT. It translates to CASSPYWTGRNNSPLHF.

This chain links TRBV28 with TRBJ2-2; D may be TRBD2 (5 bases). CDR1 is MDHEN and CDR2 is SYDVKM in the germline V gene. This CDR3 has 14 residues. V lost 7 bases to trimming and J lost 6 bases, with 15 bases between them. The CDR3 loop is CASTEELISGELFF. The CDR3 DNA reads TGTGCCAGCACGGAGGAACTAATTTCCGGGGAGCTGTTTTTT.

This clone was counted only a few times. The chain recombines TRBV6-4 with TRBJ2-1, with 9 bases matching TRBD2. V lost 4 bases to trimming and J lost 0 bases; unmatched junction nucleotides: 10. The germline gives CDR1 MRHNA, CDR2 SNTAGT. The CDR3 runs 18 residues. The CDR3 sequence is CASSVRGRSGSSYNEQFF. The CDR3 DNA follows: TGTGCCAGCAGTGTGAGGGGGCGTAGCGGGAGCTCCTACAATGAGCAGTTCTTC.

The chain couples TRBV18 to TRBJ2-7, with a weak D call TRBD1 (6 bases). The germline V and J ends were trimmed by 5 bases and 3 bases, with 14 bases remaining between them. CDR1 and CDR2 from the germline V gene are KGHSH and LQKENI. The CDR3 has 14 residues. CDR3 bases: TGTGCCAGCTCATTAGAACAGGGTTACTACGAGCAGTACTTC. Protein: CASSLEQGYYEQYF.